This TCR beta chain originates from a study of T cell responses to AZD1222 COVID-19 vaccine (dated by TCRdb to the early 2020s). Study-level background: A total of 233 trial participants underwent TCR sequencing, of whom about 200 received two doses of AZD1222 and approximately 25 received two doses of the MenACWY control vaccine. Trial participants were enrolled into age subgroups of 18-55, 56-69 and 70-plus years, which contained roughly 140, 27 and 60 TCR-sequenced participants, respectively. The study at large found these results: Conclusions about previously exposed vaccinees were limited because only six or seven AZD1222 recipients were SARS-CoV-2 seropositive at baseline. Reportedly, close to half of the unique spike-specific TCRs recognized epitopes lying outside the regions that are mutated in the B.1.351 and B.1.1.7 variants. No day 14 peak-response samples were available, so repertoires were characterized only after the peak T cell response. Most participants were white British and females outnumbered males, and the authors suggested that clonal diversity may have been underestimated. In the small 56-69-year group, the increase in depth fell short of significance, most likely because of low power. The whole spike protein was spanned by vaccine-associated CD4 TCRs, and dominant responses were seen in regions 160-218 and 743-854. A significant rise in spike-specific TCR breadth and depth was observed after two AZD1222 doses relative to day 0 and relative to MenACWY recipients.

As to this clone: The antigen it recognizes is unknown. Base qualities were left out, and no much larger clone turns up one base away.

The label giving this sample's time point can be read as: about 28 days (+/-7) after the second vaccine dose. AZD1222 recipients whose second dose came at about 4 weeks and those whose second dose came at about 12 weeks were combined into one group, since spike-specific TCR depth and breadth did not differ between the two schedules. Vaccinee samples came from UK trials COV001 and COV002, including a single-blind randomized controlled phase 2/3 trial of AZD1222 (ChAdOx1 nCoV-19) in healthy adults. For TCRbeta chain sequencing, PBMC samples were collected from trial participants at day 0 and at day 28 after the second dose. The CDR3 regions of human TCRbeta chains were analyzed by immunosequencing. Turning to the authors' computational methods: Repertoire TCRs were checked for matches against a reference library of SARS-CoV-2-specific TCRs that had been generated using the MIRA antigen-specificity platform. Breadth meant the fraction of unique TCRs that were SARS-CoV-2-associated, whereas depth meant the fraction of total T cells that were SARS-CoV-2-associated. Using the MIRA data, each spike-specific TCR was assigned both to the spike region to which the TCR was reactive and to a CD4 or CD8 class. Log10-transformed breadth and depth values were compared by one-way ANOVA with Sidak's multiple comparisons tests. TCRdb retrieved this table from immuneACCESS and kept in-frame rearrangements only. Not all clones are present; in checked studies, unresolved V genes account for under half, and no reason is known for the remainder. Clone size and the V and J calls come from that table; the DNA yielded D and trimming. Present in this sample are 160,000 or so clones, approximately 90% of which were seen just once. The ten largest make up approximately 1.6% of the sample.

The source was peripheral blood, collected 28 days after the second AZD1222 dose. This receptor was identified in an adult who received the AZD1222 COVID-19 vaccine.

The DNA reads as follows: TGCAGTGCCGGGTTCCAAGAGACCCAGTACTTC. Protein translation: CSAGFQETQYF. The chain is made from TRBV20-1 and TRBJ2-5; a confident D gene designation cannot be given. CDR1 and CDR2, per the germline V gene (reference sequence), are DFQATT and SNEGSKA. V was cut back by 6 bases and J by 1 base, leaving a gap of 6 bases between them. CDR3 length: 11 amino acids, cysteine to phenylalanine. Only the CDR3 DNA stays, 33 bases, in frame from base 1.